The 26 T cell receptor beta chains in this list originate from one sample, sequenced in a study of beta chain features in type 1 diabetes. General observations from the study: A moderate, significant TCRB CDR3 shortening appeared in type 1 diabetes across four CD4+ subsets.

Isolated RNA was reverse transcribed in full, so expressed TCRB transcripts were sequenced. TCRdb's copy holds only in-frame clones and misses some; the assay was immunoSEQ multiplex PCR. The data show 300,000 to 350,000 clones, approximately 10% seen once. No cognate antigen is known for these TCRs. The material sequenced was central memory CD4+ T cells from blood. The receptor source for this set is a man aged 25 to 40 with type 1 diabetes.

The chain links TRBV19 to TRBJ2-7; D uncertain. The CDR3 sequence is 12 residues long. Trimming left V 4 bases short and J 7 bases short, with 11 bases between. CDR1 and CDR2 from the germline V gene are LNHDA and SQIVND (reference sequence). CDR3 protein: CASSTNKGEQYF. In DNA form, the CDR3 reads TGTGCCAGTAGTACCAATAAGGGAGAGCAGTACTTC.

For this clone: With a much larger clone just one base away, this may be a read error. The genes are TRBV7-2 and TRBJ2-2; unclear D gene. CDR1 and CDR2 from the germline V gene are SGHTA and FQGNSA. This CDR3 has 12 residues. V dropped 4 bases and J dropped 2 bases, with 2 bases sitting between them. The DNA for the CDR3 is TGTGCCAGCAGCTACAACACCGGGGAGCTGTTTTTT. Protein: CASSYNTGELFF.

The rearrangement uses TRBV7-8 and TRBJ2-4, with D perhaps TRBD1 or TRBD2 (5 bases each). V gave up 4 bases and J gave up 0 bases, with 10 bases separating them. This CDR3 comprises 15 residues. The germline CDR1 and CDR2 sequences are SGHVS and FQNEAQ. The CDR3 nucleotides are TGTGCCAGCAGCTCTGGGACGGTAGCCAAAAACATTCAGTACTTC. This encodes CASSSGTVAKNIQYF.

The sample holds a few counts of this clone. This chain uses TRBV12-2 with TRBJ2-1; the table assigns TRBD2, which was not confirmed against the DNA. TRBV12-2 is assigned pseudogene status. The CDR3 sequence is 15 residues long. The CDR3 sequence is CASRLGLARHNEQFF. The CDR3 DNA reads TGTGCAAGTCGCTTAGGGTTAGCGCGTCACAATGAGCAGTTCTTC.

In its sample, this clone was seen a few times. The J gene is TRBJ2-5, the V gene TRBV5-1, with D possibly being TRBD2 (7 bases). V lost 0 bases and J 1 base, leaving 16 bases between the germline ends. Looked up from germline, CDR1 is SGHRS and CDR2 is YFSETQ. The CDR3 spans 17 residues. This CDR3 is CASSLGGLASGQETQYF. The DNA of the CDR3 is TGCGCCAGCAGCTTGGGGGGGCTGGCTAGCGGCCAAGAGACCCAGTACTTC. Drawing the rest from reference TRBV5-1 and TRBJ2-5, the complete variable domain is KAGVTQTPRYLIKTRGQQVTLSCSPISGHRSVSWYQQTPGQGLQFLFEYFSETQRNKGNFPGRFSGRQFSNSRSEMNVSTLELGDSALYLCASSLGGLASGQETQYFGPGTRLLVL.

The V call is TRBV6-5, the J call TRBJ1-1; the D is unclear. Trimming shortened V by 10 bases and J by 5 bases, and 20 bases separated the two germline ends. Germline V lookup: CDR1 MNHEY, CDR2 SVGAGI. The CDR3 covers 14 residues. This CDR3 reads CATRSGEKRTEAFF. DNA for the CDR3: TGTGCCACACGCTCCGGGGAGAAGAGGACTGAAGCTTTCTTT.

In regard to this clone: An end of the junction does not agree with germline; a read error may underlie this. CDR3 amino acids: CASSLRTDYEQYF. Here the CDR3 DNA reads TGTGCTAGCAGCTTACGGACAGACTACGAGCAGTACTTC. The chain is built from TRBV7-7 and TRBJ2-7; tentatively, D is TRBD1 (6 bases). From germline, CDR1 is SSHAT and CDR2 FNYEAQ (reference sequence). This CDR3 contains 13 residues. Full variable domain (outside the CDR3, taken from reference TRBV7-7 and TRBJ2-7): GAGVSQSPRYKVTKRGQDVTLRCDPISSHATLYWYQQALGQGPEFLTYFNYEAQPDKSGLPSDRFSAERPEGSISTLTIQRTEQRDSAMYRCASSLRTDYEQYFGPGTRLTVT.

The CDR3 DNA follows: TGTGCCAGCAGCTTACCAGGCGAAAAACTGTTTTTT. Amino acids: CASSLPGEKLFF. The chain joins TRBV7-9 to TRBJ1-4; no firm D call. CDR3 length: 12 amino acids. V was shortened by 2 bases and J by 8 bases, with 6 bases between the two germline ends. The germline V gene has CDR1 SEHNR and CDR2 FQNEAQ (reference sequence).

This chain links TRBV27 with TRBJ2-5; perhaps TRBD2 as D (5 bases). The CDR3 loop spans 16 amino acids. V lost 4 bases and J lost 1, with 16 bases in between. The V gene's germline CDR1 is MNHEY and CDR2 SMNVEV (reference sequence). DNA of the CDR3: TGTGCCAGCAGTTACTCGAGTTTCGGGGTCCAAGAGACCCAGTACTTC. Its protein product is CASSYSSFGVQETQYF.

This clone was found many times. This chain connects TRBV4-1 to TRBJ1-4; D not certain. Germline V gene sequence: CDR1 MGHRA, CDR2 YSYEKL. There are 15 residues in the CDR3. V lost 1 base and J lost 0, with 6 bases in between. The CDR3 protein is CASSQGDATNEKLFF. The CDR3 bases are TGCGCCAGCAGCCAAGGGGATGCAACTAATGAAAAACTGTTTTTT.

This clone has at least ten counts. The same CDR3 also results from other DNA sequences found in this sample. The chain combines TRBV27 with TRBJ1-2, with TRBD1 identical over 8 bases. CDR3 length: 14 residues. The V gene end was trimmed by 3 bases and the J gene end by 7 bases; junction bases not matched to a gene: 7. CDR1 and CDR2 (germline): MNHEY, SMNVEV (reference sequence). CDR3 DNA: TGTGCCAGCAGTTTGCAGGGGGCACGAGGTGGCTACACCTTC. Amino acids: CASSLQGARGGYTF.

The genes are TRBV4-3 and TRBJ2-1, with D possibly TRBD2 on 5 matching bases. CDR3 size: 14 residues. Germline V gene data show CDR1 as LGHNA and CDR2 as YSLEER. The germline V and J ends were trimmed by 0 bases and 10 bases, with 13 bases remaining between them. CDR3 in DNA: TGCGCCAGCAGCCAAGAAATCTCGCGGGCCGAGCAGTTCTTC. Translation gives CASSQEISRAEQFF.

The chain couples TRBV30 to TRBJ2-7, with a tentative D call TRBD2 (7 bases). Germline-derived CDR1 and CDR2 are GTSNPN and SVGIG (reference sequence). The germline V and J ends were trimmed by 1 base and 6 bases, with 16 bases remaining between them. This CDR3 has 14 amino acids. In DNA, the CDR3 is TGTGCCTGGAGTGGGAGGGGGGGCCTCGGCGAGCAGTACTTC. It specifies CAWSGRGGLGEQYF. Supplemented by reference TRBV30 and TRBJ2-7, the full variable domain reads SQTIHQWPATLVQPVGSPLSLECTVEGTSNPNLYWYRQAAGRGLQLLFYSVGIGQISSEVPQNLSASRPQDRQFILSSKKLLLSDSGFYLCAWSGRGGLGEQYFGPGTRLTVT.

The CDR3 here is CASSLNLQGTEAFF. The CDR3 nucleotides are TGTGCCAGCAGCTTAAACCTGCAGGGCACTGAAGCTTTCTTT. V usage is TRBV11-2 and J usage is TRBJ1-1; a possible D gene is TRBD1 (5 bases). The CDR3 consists of 14 residues. The ends were cut back, 2 bases at V and 4 bases at J, with 11 bases in the middle. From germline, CDR1 is SGHAT and CDR2 FQNNGV.

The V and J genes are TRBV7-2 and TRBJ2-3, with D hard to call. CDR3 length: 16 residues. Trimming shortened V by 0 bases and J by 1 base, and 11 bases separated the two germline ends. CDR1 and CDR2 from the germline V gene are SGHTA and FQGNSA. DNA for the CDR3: TGTGCCAGCAGCTTAGCTGGTTCCCAGCGCACAGATACGCAGTATTTT. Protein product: CASSLAGSQRTDTQYF.

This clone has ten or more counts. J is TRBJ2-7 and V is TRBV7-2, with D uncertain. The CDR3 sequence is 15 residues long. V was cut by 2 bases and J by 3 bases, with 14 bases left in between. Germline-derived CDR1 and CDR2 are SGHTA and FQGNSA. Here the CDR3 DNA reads TGTGCCAGCAGCTTAAATTCGGGCACCGGCTACGAGCAGTACTTC. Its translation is CASSLNSGTGYEQYF.

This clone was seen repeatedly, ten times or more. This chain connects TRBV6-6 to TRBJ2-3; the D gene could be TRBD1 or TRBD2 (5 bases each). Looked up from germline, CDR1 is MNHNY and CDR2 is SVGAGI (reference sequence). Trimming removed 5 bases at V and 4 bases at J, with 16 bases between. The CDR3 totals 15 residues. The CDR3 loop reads CASSRDRSGADTQYF. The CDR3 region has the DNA TGTGCCAGCAGTCGGGACCGCTCAGGAGCAGATACGCAGTATTTT.

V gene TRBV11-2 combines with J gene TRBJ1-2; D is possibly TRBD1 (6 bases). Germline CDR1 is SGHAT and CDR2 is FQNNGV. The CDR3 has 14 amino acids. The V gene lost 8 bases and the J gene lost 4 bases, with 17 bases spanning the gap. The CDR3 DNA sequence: TGTGCCAGCCTGGGAGGGGGTGTAAGCTATGGCTACACCTTC. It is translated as CASLGGGVSYGYTF. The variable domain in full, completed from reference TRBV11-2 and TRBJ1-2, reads EAGVAQSPRYKIIEKRQSVAFWCNPISGHATLYWYQQILGQGPKLLIQFQNNGVVDDSQLPKDRFSAERLKGVDSTLKIQPAKLEDSAVYLCASLGGGVSYGYTFGSGTRLTVV.

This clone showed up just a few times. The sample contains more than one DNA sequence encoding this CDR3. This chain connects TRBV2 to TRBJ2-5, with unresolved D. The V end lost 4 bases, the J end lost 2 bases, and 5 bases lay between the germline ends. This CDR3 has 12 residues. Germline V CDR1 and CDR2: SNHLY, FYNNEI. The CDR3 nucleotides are TGTGCCAGCAGTGCGCAGCAAGAGACCCAGTACTTC. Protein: CASSAQQETQYF.

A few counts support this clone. The DNA of the CDR3 is TGTGCCAGCAGCCGTCACAGTAACGAAAAACTGTTTTTT. Residues: CASSRHSNEKLFF. The V gene is TRBV7-9, the J gene TRBJ1-4; no firm D call. Germline V gives CDR1 SEHNR, CDR2 FQNEAQ (reference sequence). V dropped 5 bases and J dropped 8 bases, with 12 bases sitting between them. The CDR3 extends over 13 amino acids. The variable domain in full, with the rest retrieved from reference TRBV7-9 and TRBJ1-4, is DTGVSQNPRHKITKRGQNVTFRCDPISEHNRLYWYRQTLGQGPEFLTYFQNEAQLEKSRLLSDRFSAERPKGSFSTLEIQRTEQGDSAMYLCASSRHSNEKLFFGSGTQLSVL.

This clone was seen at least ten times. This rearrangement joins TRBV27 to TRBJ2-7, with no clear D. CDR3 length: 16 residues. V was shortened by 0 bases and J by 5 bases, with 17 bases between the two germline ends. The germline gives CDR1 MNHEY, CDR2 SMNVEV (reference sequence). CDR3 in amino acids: CASSLSPRTGRDEQYF. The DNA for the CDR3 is TGTGCCAGCAGTTTATCACCGCGCACGGGCCGGGACGAGCAGTACTTC.

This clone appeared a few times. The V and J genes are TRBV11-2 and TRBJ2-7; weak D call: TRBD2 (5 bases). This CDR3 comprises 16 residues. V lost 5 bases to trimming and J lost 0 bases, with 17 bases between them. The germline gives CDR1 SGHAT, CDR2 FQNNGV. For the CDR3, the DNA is TGTGCCAGCAGCCCGAGCGCGGGTTTGCGCTCCTACGAGCAGTACTTC. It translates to CASSPSAGLRSYEQYF.

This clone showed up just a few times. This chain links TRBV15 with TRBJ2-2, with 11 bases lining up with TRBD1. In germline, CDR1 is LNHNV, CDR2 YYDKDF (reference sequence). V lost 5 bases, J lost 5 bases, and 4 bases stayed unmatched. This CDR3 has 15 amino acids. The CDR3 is CATSLGQGETGELFF. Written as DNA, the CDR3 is TGTGCCACCAGCCTGGGACAGGGGGAAACCGGGGAGCTGTTTTTT. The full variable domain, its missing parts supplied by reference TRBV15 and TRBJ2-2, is DAMVIQNPRYQVTQFGKPVTLSCSQTLNHNVMYWYQQKSSQAPKLLFHYYDKDFNNEADTPDNFQSRRPNTSFCFLDIRSPGLGDTAMYLCATSLGQGETGELFFGEGSRLTVL.

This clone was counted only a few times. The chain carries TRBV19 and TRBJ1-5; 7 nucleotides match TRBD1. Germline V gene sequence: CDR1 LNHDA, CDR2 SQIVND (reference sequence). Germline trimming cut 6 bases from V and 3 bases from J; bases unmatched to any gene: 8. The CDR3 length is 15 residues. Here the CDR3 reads CASREDRSDNQPQHF. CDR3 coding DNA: TGTGCCAGTAGGGAGGACAGGTCCGACAATCAGCCCCAGCATTTT.

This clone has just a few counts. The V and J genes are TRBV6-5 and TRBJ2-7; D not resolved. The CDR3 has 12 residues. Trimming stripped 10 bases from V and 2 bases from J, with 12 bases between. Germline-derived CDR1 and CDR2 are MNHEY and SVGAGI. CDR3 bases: TGTGCCACTCGAGGCGGAGCCTACGAGCAGTACTTC. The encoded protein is CATRGGAYEQYF.

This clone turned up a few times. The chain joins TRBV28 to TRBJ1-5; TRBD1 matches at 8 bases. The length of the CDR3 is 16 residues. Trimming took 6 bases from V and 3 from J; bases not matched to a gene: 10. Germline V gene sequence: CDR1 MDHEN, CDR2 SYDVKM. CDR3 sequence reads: CASSPGTGGFNQPQHF. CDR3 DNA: TGTGCCAGCAGCCCGGGGACAGGAGGATTCAATCAGCCCCAGCATTTT.